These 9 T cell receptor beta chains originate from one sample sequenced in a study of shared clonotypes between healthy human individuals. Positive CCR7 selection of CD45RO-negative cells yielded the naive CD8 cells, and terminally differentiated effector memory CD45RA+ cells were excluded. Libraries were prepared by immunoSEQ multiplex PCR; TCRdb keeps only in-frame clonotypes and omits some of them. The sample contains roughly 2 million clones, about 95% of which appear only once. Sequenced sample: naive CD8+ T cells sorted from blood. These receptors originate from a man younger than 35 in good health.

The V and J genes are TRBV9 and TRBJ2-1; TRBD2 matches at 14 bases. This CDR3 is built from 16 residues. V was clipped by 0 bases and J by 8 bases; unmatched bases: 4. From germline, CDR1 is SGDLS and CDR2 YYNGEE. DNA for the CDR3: TGTGCCAGCAGCGTAGAGCTGGGACTAGCGGGAGATGAGCAGTTCTTC. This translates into CASSVELGLAGDEQFF.

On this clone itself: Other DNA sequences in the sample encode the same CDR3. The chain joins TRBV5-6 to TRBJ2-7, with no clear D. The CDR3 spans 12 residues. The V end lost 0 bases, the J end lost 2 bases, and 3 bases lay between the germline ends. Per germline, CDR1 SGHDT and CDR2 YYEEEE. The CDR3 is CASSLATYEQYF. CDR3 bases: TGTGCCAGCAGCTTGGCTACCTACGAGCAGTACTTC.

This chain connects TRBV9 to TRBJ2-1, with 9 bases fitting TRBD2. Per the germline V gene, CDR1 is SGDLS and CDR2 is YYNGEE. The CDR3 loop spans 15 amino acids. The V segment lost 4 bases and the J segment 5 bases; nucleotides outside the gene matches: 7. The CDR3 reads CASSLTSGVNNEQFF. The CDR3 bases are TGTGCCAGCAGCCTGACTAGCGGAGTTAACAATGAGCAGTTCTTC. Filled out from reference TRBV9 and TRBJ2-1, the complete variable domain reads DSGVTQTPKHLITATGQRVTLRCSPRSGDLSVYWYQQSLDQGLQFLIQYYNGEERAKGNILERFSAQQFPDLHSELNLSSLELGDSALYFCASSLTSGVNNEQFFGPGTRLTVL.

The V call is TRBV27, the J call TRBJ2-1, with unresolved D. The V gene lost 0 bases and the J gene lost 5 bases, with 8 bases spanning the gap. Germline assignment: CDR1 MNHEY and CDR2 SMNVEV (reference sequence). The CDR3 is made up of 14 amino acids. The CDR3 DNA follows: TGTGCCAGCAGTTTATCCGGACCGCACAATGAGCAGTTCTTC. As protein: CASSLSGPHNEQFF.

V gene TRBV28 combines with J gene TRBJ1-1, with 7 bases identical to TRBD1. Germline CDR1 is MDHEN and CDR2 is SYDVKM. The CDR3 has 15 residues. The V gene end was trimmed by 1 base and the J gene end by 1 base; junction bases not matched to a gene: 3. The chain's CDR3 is CASSLSGQRNTEAFF. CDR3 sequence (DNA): TGTGCCAGCAGTTTATCGGGACAGAGGAACACTGAAGCTTTCTTT.

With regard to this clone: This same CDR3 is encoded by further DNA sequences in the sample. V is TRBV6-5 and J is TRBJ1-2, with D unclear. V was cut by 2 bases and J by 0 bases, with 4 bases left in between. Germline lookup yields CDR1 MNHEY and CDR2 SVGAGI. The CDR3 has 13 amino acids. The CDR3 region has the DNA TGTGCCAGCAGTTACGAAGCTAACTATGGCTACACCTTC. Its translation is CASSYEANYGYTF.

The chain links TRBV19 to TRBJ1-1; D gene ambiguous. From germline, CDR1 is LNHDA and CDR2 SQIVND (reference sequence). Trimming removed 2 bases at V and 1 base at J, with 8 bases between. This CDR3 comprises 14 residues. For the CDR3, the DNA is TGTGCCAGTAGTATACCGGGCCCGAACACTGAAGCTTTCTTT. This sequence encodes CASSIPGPNTEAFF.

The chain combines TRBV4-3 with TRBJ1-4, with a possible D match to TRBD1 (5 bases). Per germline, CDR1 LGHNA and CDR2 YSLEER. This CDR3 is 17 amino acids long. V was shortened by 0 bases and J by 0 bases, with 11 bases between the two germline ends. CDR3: CASSQDPGRTTNEKLFF. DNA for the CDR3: TGCGCCAGCAGCCAAGACCCAGGGAGGACAACTAATGAAAAACTGTTTTTT.

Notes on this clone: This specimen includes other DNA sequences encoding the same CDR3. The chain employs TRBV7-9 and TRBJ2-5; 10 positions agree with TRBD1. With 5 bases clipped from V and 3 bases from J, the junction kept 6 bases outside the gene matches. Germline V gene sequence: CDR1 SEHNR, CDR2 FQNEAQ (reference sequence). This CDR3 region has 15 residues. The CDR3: CASSPWTGGEETQYF. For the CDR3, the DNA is TGTGCCAGCAGCCCCTGGACAGGGGGAGAAGAGACCCAGTACTTC. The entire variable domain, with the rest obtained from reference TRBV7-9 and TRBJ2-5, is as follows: DTGVSQNPRHKITKRGQNVTFRCDPISEHNRLYWYRQTLGQGPEFLTYFQNEAQLEKSRLLSDRFSAERPKGSFSTLEIQRTEQGDSAMYLCASSPWTGGEETQYFGPGTRLLVL.